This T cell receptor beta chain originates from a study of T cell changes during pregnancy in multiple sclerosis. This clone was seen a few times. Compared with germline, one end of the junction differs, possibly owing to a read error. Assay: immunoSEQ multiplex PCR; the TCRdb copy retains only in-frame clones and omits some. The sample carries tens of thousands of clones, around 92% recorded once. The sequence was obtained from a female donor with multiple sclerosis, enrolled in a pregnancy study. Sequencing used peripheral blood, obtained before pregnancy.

CDR3 DNA sequence: TGTGCCAGCAGACAGGGCGGCTTT. This sequence encodes CASRQGGF. The gene calls are TRBV6-5 and TRBJ1-1; possible D gene TRBD1, 6 bases. Per the germline V gene, CDR1 is MNHEY and CDR2 is SVGAGI. The length of the CDR3 is 8 residues.